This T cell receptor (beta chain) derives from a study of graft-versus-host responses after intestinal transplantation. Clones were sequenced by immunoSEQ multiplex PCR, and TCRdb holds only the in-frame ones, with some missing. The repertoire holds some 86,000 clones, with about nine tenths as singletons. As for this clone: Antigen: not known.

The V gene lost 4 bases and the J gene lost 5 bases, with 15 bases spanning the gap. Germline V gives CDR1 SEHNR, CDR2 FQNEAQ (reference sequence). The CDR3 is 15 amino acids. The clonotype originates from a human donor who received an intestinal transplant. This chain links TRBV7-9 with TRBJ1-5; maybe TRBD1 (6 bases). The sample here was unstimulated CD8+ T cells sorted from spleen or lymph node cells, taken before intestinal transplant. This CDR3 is CASSSSGVVHQPQHF. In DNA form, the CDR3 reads TGTGCCAGCAGCTCGTCAGGGGTAGTTCATCAGCCCCAGCATTTT.